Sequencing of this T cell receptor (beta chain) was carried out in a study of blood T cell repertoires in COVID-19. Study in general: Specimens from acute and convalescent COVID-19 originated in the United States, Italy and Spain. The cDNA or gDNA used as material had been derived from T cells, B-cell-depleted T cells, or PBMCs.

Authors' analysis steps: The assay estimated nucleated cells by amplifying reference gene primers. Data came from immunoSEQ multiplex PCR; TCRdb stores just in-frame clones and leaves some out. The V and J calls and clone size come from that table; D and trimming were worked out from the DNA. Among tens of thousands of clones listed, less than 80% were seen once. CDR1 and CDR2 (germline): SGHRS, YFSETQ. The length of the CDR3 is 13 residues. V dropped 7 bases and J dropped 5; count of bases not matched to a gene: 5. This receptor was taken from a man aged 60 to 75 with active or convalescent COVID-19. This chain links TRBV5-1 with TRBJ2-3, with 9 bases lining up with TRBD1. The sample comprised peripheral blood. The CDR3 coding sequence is TGCGCCAGCTCACAGGGGGCGTTAGATACGCAGTATTTT. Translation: CASSQGALDTQYF.